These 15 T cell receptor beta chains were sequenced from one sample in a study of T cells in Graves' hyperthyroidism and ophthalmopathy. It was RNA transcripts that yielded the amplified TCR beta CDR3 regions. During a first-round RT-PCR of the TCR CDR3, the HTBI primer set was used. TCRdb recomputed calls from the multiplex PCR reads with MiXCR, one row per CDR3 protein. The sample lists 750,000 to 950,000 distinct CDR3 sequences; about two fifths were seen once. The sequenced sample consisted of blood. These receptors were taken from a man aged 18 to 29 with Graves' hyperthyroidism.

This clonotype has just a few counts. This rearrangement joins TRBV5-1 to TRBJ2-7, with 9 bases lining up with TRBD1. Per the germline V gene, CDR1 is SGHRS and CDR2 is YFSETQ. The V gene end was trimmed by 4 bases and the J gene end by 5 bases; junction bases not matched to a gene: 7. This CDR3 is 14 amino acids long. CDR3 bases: TGCGCCAGCAGCCCGCGGGGACAGGGAAACGAGCAGTACTTC. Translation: CASSPRGQGNEQYF. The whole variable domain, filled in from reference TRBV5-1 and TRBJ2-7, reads KAGVTQTPRYLIKTRGQQVTLSCSPISGHRSVSWYQQTPGQGLQFLFEYFSETQRNKGNFPGRFSGRQFSNSRSEMNVSTLELGDSALYLCASSPRGQGNEQYFGPGTRLTVT.

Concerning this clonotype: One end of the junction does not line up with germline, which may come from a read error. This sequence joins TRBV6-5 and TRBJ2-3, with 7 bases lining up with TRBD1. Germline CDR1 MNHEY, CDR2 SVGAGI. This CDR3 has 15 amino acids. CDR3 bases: TGTGCCATCAGTGAAGCGACAGGGAAGGCAGATACGCAGTATTTT. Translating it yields CAISEATGKADTQYF.

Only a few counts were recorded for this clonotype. The CDR3 DNA sequence: TGTGCCATCAGTGAGTCTGACAGGCGCAACACCGGGGAGCTGTTTTTT. Amino acids: CAISESDRRNTGELFF. The chain joins TRBV10-3 to TRBJ2-2; a weak D match, TRBD1 (6 bases). Germline CDR1 reads ENHRY; CDR2 reads SYGVKD. The length of the CDR3 is 16 residues. The V end was cut by 0 bases, the J end by 2 bases, with 10 bases between.

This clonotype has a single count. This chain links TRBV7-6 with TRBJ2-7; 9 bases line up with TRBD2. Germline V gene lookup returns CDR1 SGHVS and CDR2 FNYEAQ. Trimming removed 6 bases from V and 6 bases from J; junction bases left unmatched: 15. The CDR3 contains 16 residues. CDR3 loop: CASSDEMGGRGLEQYF. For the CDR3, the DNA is TGTGCCAGCAGTGATGAGATGGGCGGGAGGGGCCTCGAGCAGTACTTC.

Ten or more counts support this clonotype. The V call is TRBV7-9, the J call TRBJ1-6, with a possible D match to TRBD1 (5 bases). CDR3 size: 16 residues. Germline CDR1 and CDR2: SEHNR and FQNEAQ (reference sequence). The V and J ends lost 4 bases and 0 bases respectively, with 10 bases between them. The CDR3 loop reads CASSSTGSSYNSPLHF. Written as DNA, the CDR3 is TGTGCCAGCAGCTCAACAGGTAGCTCCTATAATTCACCCCTCCACTTT.

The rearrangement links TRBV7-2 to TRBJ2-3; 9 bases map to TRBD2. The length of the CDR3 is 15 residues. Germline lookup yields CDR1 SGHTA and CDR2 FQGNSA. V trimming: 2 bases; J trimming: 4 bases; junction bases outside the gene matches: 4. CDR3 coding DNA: TGTGCCAGCAGCTTACCAAGCGGGGGGCCAGATACGCAGTATTTT. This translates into CASSLPSGGPDTQYF.

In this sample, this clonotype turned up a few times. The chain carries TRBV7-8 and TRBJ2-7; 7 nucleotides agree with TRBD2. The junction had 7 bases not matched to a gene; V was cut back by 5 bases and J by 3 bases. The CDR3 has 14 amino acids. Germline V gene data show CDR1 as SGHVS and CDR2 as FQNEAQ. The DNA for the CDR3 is TGTGCCAGCAGCCTTCGGGACTACAACTACGAGCAGTACTTC. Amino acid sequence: CASSLRDYNYEQYF.

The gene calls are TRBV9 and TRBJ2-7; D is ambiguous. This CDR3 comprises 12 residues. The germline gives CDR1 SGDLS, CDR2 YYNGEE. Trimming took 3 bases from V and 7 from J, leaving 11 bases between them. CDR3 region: CASSAQIGEQYF. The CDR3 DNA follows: TGTGCCAGCAGCGCGCAGATAGGAGAGCAGTACTTC.

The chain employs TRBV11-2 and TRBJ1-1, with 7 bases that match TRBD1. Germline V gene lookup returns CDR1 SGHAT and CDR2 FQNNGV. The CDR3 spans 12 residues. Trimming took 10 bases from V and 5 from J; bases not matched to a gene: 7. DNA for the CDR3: TGTGCCACGGGGCAGGGGGGAACTGAAGCTTTCTTT. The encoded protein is CATGQGGTEAFF.

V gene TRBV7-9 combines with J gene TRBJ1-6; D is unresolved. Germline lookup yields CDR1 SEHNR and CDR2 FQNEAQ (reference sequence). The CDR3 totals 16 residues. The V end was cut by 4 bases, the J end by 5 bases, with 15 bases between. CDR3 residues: CASSWWGPADNSPLHF. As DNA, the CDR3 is TGTGCCAGCAGCTGGTGGGGTCCGGCTGATAATTCACCCCTCCACTTT.

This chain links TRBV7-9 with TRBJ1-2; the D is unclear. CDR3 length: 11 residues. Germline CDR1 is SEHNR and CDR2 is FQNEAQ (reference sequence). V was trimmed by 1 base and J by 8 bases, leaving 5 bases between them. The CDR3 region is CASSLVWGYTF. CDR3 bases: TGTGCCAGCAGCTTAGTGTGGGGCTACACCTTC. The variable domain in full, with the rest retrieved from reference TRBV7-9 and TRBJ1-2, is DTGVSQNPRHKITKRGQNVTFRCDPISEHNRLYWYRQTLGQGPEFLTYFQNEAQLEKSRLLSDRFSAERPKGSFSTLEIQRTEQGDSAMYLCASSLVWGYTFGSGTRLTVV.

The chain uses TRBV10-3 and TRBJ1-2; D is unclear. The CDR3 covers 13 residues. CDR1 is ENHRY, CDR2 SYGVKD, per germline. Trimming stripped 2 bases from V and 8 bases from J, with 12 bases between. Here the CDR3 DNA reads TGTGCCATCAGTGAGAGAGGAACGGGAGGCTACACCTTC. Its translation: CAISERGTGGYTF.

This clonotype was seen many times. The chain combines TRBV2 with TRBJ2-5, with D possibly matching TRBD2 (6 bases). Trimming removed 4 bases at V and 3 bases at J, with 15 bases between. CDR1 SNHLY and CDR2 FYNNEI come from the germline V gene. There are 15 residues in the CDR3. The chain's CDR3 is CASSADYLSEETQYF. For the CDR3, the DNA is TGTGCCAGCAGTGCGGACTACCTATCCGAAGAGACCCAGTACTTC. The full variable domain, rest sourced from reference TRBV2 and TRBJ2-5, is EPEVTQTPSHQVTQMGQEVILRCVPISNHLYFYWYRQILGQKVEFLVSFYNNEISEKSEIFDDQFSVERPDGSNFTLKIRSTKLEDSAMYFCASSADYLSEETQYFGPGTRLLVL.

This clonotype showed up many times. The chain's CDR3 is CSASQPNYGYTF. The CDR3 DNA sequence: TGCAGTGCTAGTCAGCCCAACTATGGCTACACCTTC. This chain uses TRBV20-1 with TRBJ1-2, with no clear D. Looked up from germline, CDR1 is DFQATT and CDR2 is SNEGSKA (reference sequence). This CDR3 has 12 amino acids. V gave up 3 bases and J gave up 2 bases, with 7 bases separating them.

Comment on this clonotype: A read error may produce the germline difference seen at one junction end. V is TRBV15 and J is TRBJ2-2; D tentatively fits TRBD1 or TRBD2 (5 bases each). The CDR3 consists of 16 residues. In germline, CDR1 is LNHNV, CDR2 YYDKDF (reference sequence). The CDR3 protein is CAASSFRDRNTGELFF. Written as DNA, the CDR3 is TGTGCCGCCAGCAGCTTCCGGGACCGGAACACCGGGGAGCTGTTTTTT.